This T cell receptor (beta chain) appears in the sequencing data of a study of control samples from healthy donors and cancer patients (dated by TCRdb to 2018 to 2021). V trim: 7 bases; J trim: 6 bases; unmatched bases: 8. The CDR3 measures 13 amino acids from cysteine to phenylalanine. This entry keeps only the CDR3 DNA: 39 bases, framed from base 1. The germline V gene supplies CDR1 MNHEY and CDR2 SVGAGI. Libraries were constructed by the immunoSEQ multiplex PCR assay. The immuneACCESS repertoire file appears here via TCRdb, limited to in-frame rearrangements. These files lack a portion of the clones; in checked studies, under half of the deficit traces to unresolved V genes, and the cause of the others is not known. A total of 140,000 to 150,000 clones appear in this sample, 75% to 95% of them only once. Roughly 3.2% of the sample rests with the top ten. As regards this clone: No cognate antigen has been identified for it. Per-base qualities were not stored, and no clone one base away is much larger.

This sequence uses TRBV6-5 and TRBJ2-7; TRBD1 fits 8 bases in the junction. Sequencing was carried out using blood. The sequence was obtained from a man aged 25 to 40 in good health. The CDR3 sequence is CASNMATGAEQYF. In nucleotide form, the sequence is TGTGCCAGCAACATGGCGACAGGGGCCGAGCAGTACTTC.